This TCR beta chain derives from a study of T cell clusters in autoimmune cytopenias. Comments on this clonotype: Its antigen is as yet unknown.

This CDR3 is built from 12 residues. Germline loops: CDR1 LNHDA, CDR2 SQIVND (reference sequence). TRB was amplified from around 250 ng of peripheral blood genomic DNA per sample. Study-wide points: Exclusive TRB clusters were about 2.9-fold more numerous in healthy donors than in active autoimmune hepatitis.

Multiplex touch-down PCR amplified TRB using TRB-A and TRB-B pools in one tube. TCRdb derives one entry per CDR3 protein from the multiplex PCR reads, leaving out DNA. The table for this sample gives around 6,300 distinct CDR3 sequences. These sequences were also reported in another study, on T cell repertoires in aging, cancer and after chemotherapy. That work contributes: In each cancer cohort, median generation probability increased across chemotherapy, suggesting thymic output rebounded.

The origin of this receptor is a human donor in good health. Sequencing was done on a sample of peripheral blood. The rearrangement joins TRBV19 to TRBJ2-7; TCRdb lists TRBD1, though no DNA is available to test this call. The chain's CDR3 is CASSMRGYEQYF.